What follows is one T cell receptor beta chain and its context. Its antigen remains unidentified. No per-base quality is available; no much larger clone lies one base away. Library creation used the immunoSEQ multiplex PCR assay. Qiagen DNeasy or QIAamp micro DNA kits were used to isolate DNA, and the Adaptive Biotechnology human TCRB sequencing kit was used to sequence TCRB. TCRB libraries were sequenced on an Illumina MiSeq. The authors' analysis ran thus. TCRB sequence data were analyzed with the kit provider's software, and tumor enrichment of clonotype templates was tested with Fisher's exact test. This immuneACCESS table, as held by TCRdb, lists in-frame sequences with V and J called but not all clones. Of the missing ones, under half trace to an unresolved V gene in checked studies; the others have no known cause. V and J calls and clone size come straight from that table; D and trimming were deduced from the DNA. Across this sample there are more than 1,000 clones, with 50% to 65% seen only once. The ten largest clonotypes hold roughly two thirds of the sample.

This specimen belongs to a study of CD4 T cells in lung cancer (dated by TCRdb to about 2019). Background on the whole study: In the study, blood T cells of NSCLC patients were screened for responses to candidate mutation-encoded neoepitopes, and neoantigen-specific CD4+ T-cell clones and TCRs were isolated. Lung adenocarcinoma or squamous cell carcinoma was present in the resected patients, who were aged 60 to 69 at blood donation and were mostly former smokers. Before blood donation, treatments including platinum chemotherapy had been received by the patients, and nivolumab or pembrolizumab had been received by some of the patients. The frequency of neoantigen-specific clonotypes in tumor resections, non-adjacent lung and cultured T-cell products was tracked by TCRB deep sequencing. The paper's findings and limits, for the study overall: Some blood-derived responses might reflect in vitro priming of naive T cells or cross-reactivity rather than memory responses to the cancer.

Trimming at the junction amounts to 5 bases on V and 0 bases on J, and the germline ends lie 9 bases apart. The CDR3 sequence holds 13 residues, the cysteine and phenylalanine included. Kept here is only the CDR3 DNA, which spans 39 bases and is read in frame from base 1. As encoded in the germline V gene (reference sequence), CDR1 is SGHNT while CDR2 is YYREEE. Over about 33 days, tumor-infiltrating lymphocyte cultures were grown in high-dose IL2 (about 6,000 U/mL) from around 6-12 tumor fragments. The clonotype comes from a woman in her fifties or sixties with non-small cell lung cancer. The rearrangement combines TRBV5-4 with TRBJ2-7, with TRBD1 perhaps the D gene, on 5 matching bases. The sequenced sample consisted of cultured cells derived from lung. The bases read TGTGCCAGCAGAGACAGCAGCTCCTACGAGCAGTACTTC. Its protein product is CASRDSSSYEQYF. When the CDR3 is completed using the reference TRBV5-4 and TRBJ2-7 genes on either side, the full variable domain is ETGVTQSPTHLIKTRGQQVTLRCSSQSGHNTVSWYQQALGQGPQFIFQYYREEENGRGNFPPRFSGLQFPNYSSELNVNALELDDSALYLCASRDSSSYEQYFGPGTRLTVT.